The sequence of this T cell receptor beta chain was determined in a study of blood T cell repertoires in COVID-19. On the study more broadly: Donors in the United States, Italy and Spain gave samples during acute or convalescent COVID-19. Nucleic acid was either cDNA or gDNA, and it came from T cells, B-cell-depleted T cells, or PBMCs.

As originally analysed: From reference gene primer amplification, estimates of nucleated cell counts were derived. Assay: immunoSEQ multiplex PCR; the TCRdb copy retains only in-frame clones and omits some. The V and J calls and clone size come from that table; D and trimming were worked out from the DNA. The sample consists of a few hundred thousand clones, roughly nine tenths of them appearing once. This sequence was found in a woman aged 40 to 49 who had recovered from COVID-19. The specimen was peripheral blood.

The CDR3 region is CASSIPGSNYGYTF. CDR3 nucleotide sequence: TGTGCCAGTAGTATCCCAGGTTCTAACTATGGCTACACCTTC. The V gene is TRBV19, the J gene TRBJ1-2; D gene ambiguous. Deletions cut 3 bases from V and 0 bases from J, with 8 bases between. Germline V gene sequence: CDR1 LNHDA, CDR2 SQIVND (reference sequence). The CDR3 extends over 14 amino acids.